A single sample gave rise to the 2 T cell receptor beta chains below, sequenced in a study of patients and donors after allogeneic stem cell transplantation. MiXCR, applied by TCRdb to the RT-PCR reads, yields one record per CDR3 protein. The sample consists of 150,000 to 200,000 distinct CDR3 sequences, about 32% of them appearing once. The material sequenced was blood, either unsorted or a sorted T cell fraction (not recorded which). Receptors originate from a human donor who was either an allogeneic HSCT recipient or a stem cell or donor lymphocyte infusion donor (not recorded which). It is not recorded whose cells these are; they may come from a transplant donor.

The chain has TRBV20-1 and TRBJ2-2, with unresolved D. Germline loops: CDR1 DFQATT, CDR2 SNEGSKA (reference sequence). This CDR3 has 13 residues. V lost 7 bases, J lost 7 bases, and 16 bases lay in between. Written as DNA, the CDR3 is TGCAGTGTTAGGACCTATTTTGGCGGGGAGCTGTTTTTT. Its protein product is CSVRTYFGGELFF.

This clonotype was seen only a few times. In DNA, the CDR3 is TGCAGCGTTCGGGGCTCTGGGGCCAACGTCCTGACTTTC. Its translation is CSVRGSGANVLTF. The chain links TRBV29-1 to TRBJ2-6; D may be TRBD2 (5 bases). Trimming cost V 5 bases and J 0 bases, with 5 bases left between them. The germline gives CDR1 SQVTM, CDR2 ANQGSEA. The CDR3 contains 13 residues.